This TCR beta chain was found in a study of blood T cell repertoires in COVID-19. Trimming took 8 bases from V and 1 from J, leaving 21 bases between them. The CDR3 runs 16 residues. Germline CDR1 and CDR2: SGHRS and YFSETQ. How the authors handled the data: Counts of nucleated cells, estimated from reference gene primer amplification, were obtained. Here immunoSEQ multiplex PCR was the method, and the copy in TCRdb shows in-frame clones only, minus some. V and J calls and clone size are given by that table; D and trimming were obtained from the DNA. The sample carries about 150,000 clones, about 79% recorded once.

Material for sequencing was peripheral blood. The chain uses TRBV5-1 and TRBJ1-1; D possibly corresponds to TRBD1 (5 bases). The receptor's source is a woman in her forties or fifties with acute or convalescent COVID-19. The CDR3 DNA is TGCGCCAGGACTCTAGGCGGTGTCAGGGCGAACACTGAAGCTTTCTTT. It yields the protein CARTLGGVRANTEAFF.